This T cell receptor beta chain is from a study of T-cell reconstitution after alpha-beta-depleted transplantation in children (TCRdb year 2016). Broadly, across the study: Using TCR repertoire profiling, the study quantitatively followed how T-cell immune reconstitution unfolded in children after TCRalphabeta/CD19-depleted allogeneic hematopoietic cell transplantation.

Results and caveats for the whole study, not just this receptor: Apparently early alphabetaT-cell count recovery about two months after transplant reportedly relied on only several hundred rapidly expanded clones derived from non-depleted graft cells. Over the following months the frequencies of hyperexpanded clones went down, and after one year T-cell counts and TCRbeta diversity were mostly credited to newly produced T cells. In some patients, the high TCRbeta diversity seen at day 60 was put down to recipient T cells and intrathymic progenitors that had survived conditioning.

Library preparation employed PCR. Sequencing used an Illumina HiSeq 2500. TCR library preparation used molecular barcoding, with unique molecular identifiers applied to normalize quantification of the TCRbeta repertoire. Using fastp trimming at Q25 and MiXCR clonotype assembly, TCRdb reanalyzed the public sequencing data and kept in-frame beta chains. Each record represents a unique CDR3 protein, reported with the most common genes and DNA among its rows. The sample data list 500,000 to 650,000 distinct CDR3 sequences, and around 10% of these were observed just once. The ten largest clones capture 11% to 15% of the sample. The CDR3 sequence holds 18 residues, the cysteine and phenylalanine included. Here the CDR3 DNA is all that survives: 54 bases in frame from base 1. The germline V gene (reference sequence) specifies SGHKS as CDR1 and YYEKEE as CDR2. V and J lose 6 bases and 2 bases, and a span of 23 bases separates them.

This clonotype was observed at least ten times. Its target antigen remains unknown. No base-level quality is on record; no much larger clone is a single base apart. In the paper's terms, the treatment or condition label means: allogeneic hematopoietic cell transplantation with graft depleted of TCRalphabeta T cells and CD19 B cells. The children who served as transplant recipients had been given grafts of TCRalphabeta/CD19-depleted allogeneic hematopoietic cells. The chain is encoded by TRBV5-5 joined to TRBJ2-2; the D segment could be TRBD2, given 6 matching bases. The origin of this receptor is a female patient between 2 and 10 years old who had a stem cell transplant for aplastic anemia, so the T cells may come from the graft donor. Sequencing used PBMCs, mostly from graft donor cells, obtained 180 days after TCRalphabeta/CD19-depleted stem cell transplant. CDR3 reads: CASIPVKRESLNTGELFF. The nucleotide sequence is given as TGTGCCAGCATCCCCGTCAAACGGGAGTCCCTTAACACCGGGGAGCTGTTTTTT.